This is a list of T cell receptor beta chains from one sample in a study of response to subunit inactivated influenza vaccine. TCRdb called the RT-PCR reads again in MiXCR, with one record for every CDR3 protein. Of more than 400,000 distinct CDR3 sequences in the sample, roughly 9.7% were seen once. The specimen comprised PBMCs from blood, sampled 45 days after vaccination. The receptor source for this set is a man aged 50-59 years who received an inactivated influenza vaccine. The CDR3 runs from the conserved cysteine through the conserved F or W. A D gene is named only where the DNA matches it firmly. Where a row states a size, it is once, few, many or the class of an expanded clone; other rows omit it.

d_call: -
v_call: TRBV6-2/TRBV6-3
clone_size: -
j_call: TRBJ2-7
cdr3_nt: TGTGCCAGCAGGAGGGTCACCTCCTACGAGCAGTACTTC
cdr3_aa: CASRRVTSYEQYF

d_call: TRBD1
v_call: TRBV25-1
clone_size: many
j_call: TRBJ1-1
cdr3_nt: TGTGCCAGCAGAGGACAGGGAAACACTGAAGCTTTCTTT
cdr3_aa: CASRGQGNTEAFF

d_call: -
v_call: TRBV6-1
clone_size: -
j_call: TRBJ2-7
cdr3_nt: TGTGCCAGCAGTGAAGCTGGTAGGGCTGTCGGGAACGAGCAGTACTTC
cdr3_aa: CASSEAGRAVGNEQYF

d_call: TRBD2
v_call: TRBV10-3
clone_size: -
j_call: TRBJ2-1
cdr3_nt: TGTGCCATCAGTGGGACGGCGGGAGGGAACAATGAGCAGTTCTTC
cdr3_aa: CAISGTAGGNNEQFF

d_call: -
v_call: TRBV28
clone_size: -
j_call: TRBJ1-2
cdr3_nt: TGTGCCAGCAGTTTAAGTACAGGTCCTTCTGGCTACACCTTC
cdr3_aa: CASSLSTGPSGYTF

d_call: -
v_call: TRBV10-3
clone_size: -
j_call: TRBJ1-2
cdr3_nt: TGTGCCATCATCGAACCAGGGTCTGCTGGCTACACCTTC
cdr3_aa: CAIIEPGSAGYTF

d_call: -
v_call: TRBV7-9
clone_size: -
j_call: TRBJ1-5
cdr3_nt: TGTGCCAGCAGCTTAGGGACCGAGAATCAGCCCCAGCATTTT
cdr3_aa: CASSLGTENQPQHF

d_call: -
v_call: TRBV6-2/TRBV6-3
clone_size: few
j_call: TRBJ2-3
cdr3_nt: TGTGCCAGCCGGCTCGGAGGCACGCAGTATTTT
cdr3_aa: CASRLGGTQYF

d_call: -
v_call: TRBV29-1
clone_size: many
j_call: TRBJ2-2
cdr3_nt: TGCAGCGTTGACACAGAGGGACAAAACACCGGGGAGCTGTTTTTT
cdr3_aa: CSVDTEGQNTGELFF

d_call: -
v_call: TRBV6-1
clone_size: many
j_call: TRBJ2-1
cdr3_nt: TGTGCCAGCAGGCGGACAGGAGGGGGCTCCTACAATGAGCAGTTCTTC
cdr3_aa: CASRRTGGGSYNEQFF

d_call: -
v_call: TRBV6-5
clone_size: many
j_call: TRBJ2-1
cdr3_nt: TGTGCCAGCACTTTACTTTACTCGGACCGGGATGAGCAGTTCTTC
cdr3_aa: CASTLLYSDRDEQFF

d_call: -
v_call: TRBV2
clone_size: many
j_call: TRBJ2-7
cdr3_nt: TGTGCCAGCAGGACCGGGCCTACCTACGAGCAGTACTTC
cdr3_aa: CASRTGPTYEQYF

d_call: TRBD1
v_call: TRBV4-3
clone_size: -
j_call: TRBJ1-6
cdr3_nt: TGCGCCAGCAGCCAAGATGGGACAGGGGTTTCACCCCTCCACTTT
cdr3_aa: CASSQDGTGVSPLHF

d_call: TRBD1
v_call: TRBV7-2
clone_size: few
j_call: TRBJ2-5
cdr3_nt: TGTGCCAGCAGCTCCCAGGGACAGCCCGGCGAGACCCAGTACTTC
cdr3_aa: CASSSQGQPGETQYF

d_call: TRBD2
v_call: TRBV6-2/TRBV6-3
clone_size: -
j_call: TRBJ2-1
cdr3_nt: TGTGCCAGCAGCCGACCGGGACTAAACCCCAATGAGCAGTTCTTC
cdr3_aa: CASSRPGLNPNEQFF

d_call: -
v_call: TRBV7-2
clone_size: few
j_call: TRBJ1-2
cdr3_nt: TGTGCCAGCAGGAGAAATCGCACAGGGTGGGGCTACACCTTC
cdr3_aa: CASRRNRTGWGYTF

d_call: TRBD1
v_call: TRBV4-1
clone_size: -
j_call: TRBJ1-1
cdr3_nt: TGCGCCAGCAGCCCTCTTTGGACAGGGATGAACACTGAAGCTTTCTTT
cdr3_aa: CASSPLWTGMNTEAFF

d_call: TRBD2
v_call: TRBV12-3/TRBV12-4
clone_size: few
j_call: TRBJ2-5
cdr3_nt: TGTGCCAGCAGGGGAAGCGGGGGCGAGGAGACCCAGTACTTC
cdr3_aa: CASRGSGGEETQYF

d_call: -
v_call: TRBV12-3/TRBV12-4
clone_size: many
j_call: TRBJ1-3
cdr3_nt: TGTGCCAGCAGTTTCCAGAGCTCTGGAAACACCATATATTTT
cdr3_aa: CASSFQSSGNTIYF

d_call: TRBD1
v_call: TRBV7-2
clone_size: few
j_call: TRBJ1-4
cdr3_nt: TGTGCCAGCAGCTGGCAGGGGGCGGGTGAAAAACTGTTTTTT
cdr3_aa: CASSWQGAGEKLFF

d_call: -
v_call: TRBV7-2
clone_size: -
j_call: TRBJ2-2
cdr3_nt: TGTGCCAGACAGGACAGTTTGAACACCGGGGAGCTGTTTTTT
cdr3_aa: CARQDSLNTGELFF

d_call: -
v_call: TRBV30
clone_size: few
j_call: TRBJ1-5
cdr3_nt: TGTGCCTGGAGTTCCAGAGGCAATCAGCCCCAGCATTTT
cdr3_aa: CAWSSRGNQPQHF

d_call: TRBD2
v_call: TRBV6-5
clone_size: few
j_call: TRBJ2-1
cdr3_nt: TGTGCCAGCAGTTACTCGGGACTAGCGGGGGGGCTTTACAATGAGCAGTTCTTC
cdr3_aa: CASSYSGLAGGLYNEQFF

d_call: TRBD2
v_call: TRBV4-2
clone_size: few
j_call: TRBJ2-3
cdr3_nt: TGTGCCAGCAGCACCTCTAGCGGGGGGGTTGCAGATACGCAGTATTTT
cdr3_aa: CASSTSSGGVADTQYF

d_call: TRBD2
v_call: TRBV20-1
clone_size: -
j_call: TRBJ2-3
cdr3_nt: TGCAGTGCTAGAGATCTGCTAGCGGGAGTGGTAGATACGCAGTATTTT
cdr3_aa: CSARDLLAGVVDTQYF

d_call: TRBD2
v_call: TRBV20-1
clone_size: -
j_call: TRBJ2-3
cdr3_nt: TGCAGTGTCCCCCGACTAGCGGAAATCCCTAGCACAGATACGCAGTATTTT
cdr3_aa: CSVPRLAEIPSTDTQYF

d_call: -
v_call: TRBV12-3/TRBV12-4
clone_size: many
j_call: TRBJ2-7
cdr3_nt: TGTGCCAGCAGTTTCGATGGGCCCTCCTACGAGCAGTACTTC
cdr3_aa: CASSFDGPSYEQYF

d_call: -
v_call: TRBV4-3
clone_size: many
j_call: TRBJ2-2
cdr3_nt: TGCGCCAGCAGCCAAGAGACAGGTTCGAACACCGGGGAGCTGTTTTTT
cdr3_aa: CASSQETGSNTGELFF

d_call: -
v_call: TRBV6-2/TRBV6-3
clone_size: many
j_call: TRBJ1-2
cdr3_nt: TGTGCCAGCAGCCTCTCGACCAACTATGGCTACACCTTC
cdr3_aa: CASSLSTNYGYTF

d_call: -
v_call: TRBV11-3
clone_size: -
j_call: TRBJ2-2
cdr3_nt: TGTGCCAGCAGCCTTACGCAGGGTTCCACCGGGGAGCTGTTTTTT
cdr3_aa: CASSLTQGSTGELFF